The 23 T cell receptor beta chains listed next were all sequenced from one sample in a study of shared clonotypes between healthy human individuals. Using immunoSEQ multiplex PCR, the repertoire was profiled, and TCRdb retains in-frame clones only, with some absent. Of a few million clones listed, more than 80% were seen once; the top ten hold about 0.39%. Sequencing was performed on naive CD4+ T cells from PBMCs. Subset described: CD45RA+ positively selected. These receptors were taken from a man aged 18 to 30 in good health. Some clones in this sample may be carry-over from other donors' samples.

This chain links TRBV19 with TRBJ1-3, with D maybe TRBD1 (5 bases). Per the germline V gene, CDR1 is LNHDA and CDR2 is SQIVND (reference sequence). The CDR3 covers 16 residues. V shed 3 bases and J shed 0 bases, with 12 bases lying between them. The CDR3 coding sequence is TGTGCCAGTAGTATGCCGGGACGGATCTCTGGAAACACCATATATTTT. This codes for CASSMPGRISGNTIYF.

Notes on this clone: This CDR3 is also generated by other DNA sequences in the sample. The chain employs TRBV7-3 and TRBJ2-5; weak D call: TRBD1 (5 bases). The CDR3 is 13 amino acids. Between the trimmed V and J ends, which lost 5 bases and 2 bases, there was a span of 9 bases. The V gene's germline CDR1 is SGHTA and CDR2 FQGTGA. The CDR3 nucleotides read TGTGCCAGCAGCCGAGACAGACAAGAGACCCAGTACTTC. Its protein product is CASSRDRQETQYF.

The rearrangement uses TRBV18 and TRBJ2-1; the match to TRBD2 covers 9 bases. This CDR3 region has 16 residues. The V gene's germline CDR1 is KGHSH and CDR2 LQKENI. V lost 2 bases and J lost 7; bases outside the gene matches: 9. The CDR3 sequence: CASSPGGAGGRNEQFF. The CDR3 DNA sequence: TGTGCCAGCTCACCAGGAGGTGCGGGAGGGCGGAATGAGCAGTTCTTC.

This sequence joins TRBV10-3 and TRBJ2-1; 12 bases align to TRBD2. The length of the CDR3 is 17 residues. J lost 7 bases, V lost 0 bases, and 7 bases had no gene match. Looked up from germline, CDR1 is ENHRY and CDR2 is SYGVKD. DNA for the CDR3: TGTGCCATCAGTGAGTCTTCTAGCGGGAGGGCCAAAAATGAGCAGTTCTTC. Encoded protein: CAISESSSGRAKNEQFF.

This clone appeared a single time. The chain employs TRBV10-1 and TRBJ2-7, with D perhaps matching TRBD2 (6 bases). There are 15 residues in the CDR3. Germline CDR1 reads WNHNN; CDR2 reads SYGVQD (reference sequence). With 0 bases removed from V and 2 bases from J, the gap between germline ends came to 11 bases. The CDR3 nucleotides are TGCGCCAGCAGTGAGTCAGCAAAGCGGGCCTACGAGCAGTACTTC. Amino acids: CASSESAKRAYEQYF.

The V gene is TRBV28, the J gene TRBJ1-2; D possibly corresponds to TRBD1 (5 bases). V lost 2 bases, J lost 4 bases, and 11 bases lay in between. The CDR3 runs to 14 residues. Germline lookup yields CDR1 MDHEN and CDR2 SYDVKM. CDR3 residues: CASSLNWDVYGYTF. In DNA, the CDR3 is TGTGCCAGCAGTTTAAATTGGGACGTCTATGGCTACACCTTC.

The chain carries TRBV7-9 and TRBJ2-2; TRBD1 matches 9 bases. This CDR3 contains 17 residues. V gave up 9 bases and J gave up 1 base; unmatched junction bases: 12. From germline, CDR1 is SEHNR and CDR2 FQNEAQ (reference sequence). CDR3 sequence: CARDRGVSGRNTGELFF. The DNA of the CDR3 is TGTGCCAGGGACAGGGGAGTGTCCGGGAGGAACACCGGGGAGCTGTTTTTT. Variable domain in full (rest from reference TRBV7-9 and TRBJ2-2): DTGVSQNPRHKITKRGQNVTFRCDPISEHNRLYWYRQTLGQGPEFLTYFQNEAQLEKSRLLSDRFSAERPKGSFSTLEIQRTEQGDSAMYLCARDRGVSGRNTGELFFGEGSRLTVL.

The V and J genes are TRBV28 and TRBJ2-2; maybe TRBD1 (5 bases). The ends were cut back, 2 bases at V and 3 bases at J, with 10 bases in the middle. Germline CDR1 reads MDHEN; CDR2 reads SYDVKM. CDR3 length: 15 residues. In DNA, the CDR3 is TGTGCCAGCAGTTTAAAGGGGCGCTACACCGGGGAGCTGTTTTTT. Translation: CASSLKGRYTGELFF.

This clone was seen just once. This could be a read error, since a much larger clone is one nucleotide away. Other DNA sequences within the sample encode an identical CDR3. V is TRBV7-9 and J is TRBJ1-5, with D uncertain. The germline CDR1 and CDR2 sequences are SEHNR and FQNEAQ (reference sequence). The V gene lost 3 bases and the J gene lost 0 bases, with 3 bases spanning the gap. The CDR3 runs to 13 residues. CDR3 in amino acids: CASSLDSNQPQHF. The CDR3 DNA follows: TGTGCCAGCAGCTTGGATAGCAATCAGCCCCAGCATTTT.

Concerning this clone: Other DNA sequences in the sample encode the same CDR3. V usage is TRBV9 and J usage is TRBJ2-1; perhaps TRBD2 as D (5 bases). CDR1 and CDR2 from the germline V gene are SGDLS and YYNGEE. The CDR3 runs 15 residues. V dropped 7 bases and J dropped 0 bases, with 14 bases sitting between them. In DNA, the CDR3 is TGTGCCAGCTCCGTCTCTGGGAGCTCCTACAATGAGCAGTTCTTC. Translating gives CASSVSGSSYNEQFF.

A note on this clone: The sample carries other DNA sequences with the same CDR3. The chain has TRBV30 and TRBJ2-2; no firm D call. V lost 3 bases, J lost 2 bases, and 7 bases lay in between. The CDR3 spans 13 residues. Germline lookup yields CDR1 GTSNPN and CDR2 SVGIG (reference sequence). The CDR3 nucleotides read TGTGCCTGGAGCCGGCTAAACACCGGGGAGCTGTTTTTT. Its protein product is CAWSRLNTGELFF.

The chain combines TRBV7-3 with TRBJ2-6; 14 bases fit TRBD2. Germline lookup yields CDR1 SGHTA and CDR2 FQGTGA. CDR3 length equals 19 residues. V dropped 5 bases and J dropped 4; count of bases not matched to a gene: 10. The CDR3 DNA follows: TGTGCCAGCAGCCCCCCGGGACTAGCGGGAGTGGGGGGGGCCAACGTCCTGACTTTC. Translation gives CASSPPGLAGVGGANVLTF.

The rearrangement joins TRBV6-1 to TRBJ1-5; 7 bases agree with TRBD1. Germline CDR1 MNHNS, CDR2 SASEGT. V gave up 7 bases and J gave up 6 bases; unmatched junction bases: 9. The CDR3 has 14 residues. CDR3 in amino acids: CASTWTGPVQPQHF. CDR3 DNA sequence: TGTGCCAGCACTTGGACAGGTCCGGTTCAGCCCCAGCATTTT.

The chain joins TRBV6-5 to TRBJ1-4; TRBD1 matches 9 bases. Looked up from germline, CDR1 is MNHEY and CDR2 is SVGAGI. This CDR3 spans 15 amino acids. The V and J ends lost 4 bases and 6 bases, in that order; junction bases with no gene match: 6. The CDR3 loop reads CASSSQGAGDEKLFF. For the CDR3, the DNA is TGTGCCAGCAGTTCACAGGGGGCAGGGGATGAAAAACTGTTTTTT.

The gene calls are TRBV10-1 and TRBJ2-2, with D perhaps assigned TRBD1 or TRBD2 (6 bases each). Germline V gene lookup returns CDR1 WNHNN and CDR2 SYGVQD (reference sequence). V dropped 1 base and J dropped 4 bases, with 13 bases sitting between them. The CDR3 contains 16 residues. CDR3 nucleotide sequence: TGCGCCAGCAGTGAGTTGGGGGGCCCGGTCACCGGGGAGCTGTTTTTT. Translating gives CASSELGGPVTGELFF.

This clone has a single count. The same CDR3 is also encoded by other DNA sequences in this sample. This chain links TRBV7-9 with TRBJ2-5, with D maybe TRBD2 (5 bases). The CDR3 contains 15 residues. The ends were cut back, 1 base at V and 2 bases at J, with 11 bases in the middle. Germline loops: CDR1 SEHNR, CDR2 FQNEAQ (reference sequence). The CDR3 region has the DNA TGTGCCAGCAGCTTAGAGCTAGCAGTTCAAGAGACCCAGTACTTC. Translation: CASSLELAVQETQYF.

The gene calls are TRBV18 and TRBJ2-3, with D hard to call. CDR1 is KGHSH, CDR2 LQKENI, per germline. With 1 base removed from V and 3 bases from J, the gap between germline ends came to 17 bases. CDR3 length equals 17 residues. The CDR3 is CASSPQMLGSSTDTQYF. CDR3 nucleotide sequence: TGTGCCAGCTCACCACAGATGTTAGGCTCTAGTACAGATACGCAGTATTTT.

The J gene is TRBJ2-5, the V gene TRBV6-6, with D tentatively TRBD2 (7 bases). Germline V CDR1 and CDR2: MNHNY, SVGAGI (reference sequence). Trimming removed 7 bases from V and 5 bases from J, with 20 bases in between. The CDR3 has 15 amino acids. The CDR3 DNA sequence: TGTGCCAGCACCCTGGGTACAGGGAGGGACGAGACCCAGTACTTC. Encoded protein: CASTLGTGRDETQYF.

The chain has TRBV27 and TRBJ2-1; tentative D call: TRBD1 (6 bases). The CDR3 loop spans 15 amino acids. Trimming left V 6 bases short and J 2 bases short, with 14 bases between. Germline V lookup: CDR1 MNHEY, CDR2 SMNVEV (reference sequence). The CDR3 nucleotides are TGTGCCAGCAGCAGGGGAGACTTCACCTACAATGAGCAGTTCTTC. Translating it yields CASSRGDFTYNEQFF.

The chain joins TRBV18 to TRBJ1-2, with D tentatively TRBD1 (5 bases). Germline V gene lookup returns CDR1 KGHSH and CDR2 LQKENI. With 6 bases removed from V and 1 base from J, the gap between germline ends came to 12 bases. CDR3 length: 14 residues. This CDR3 is CASSGQEVNYGYTF. CDR3 nucleotide sequence: TGTGCCAGCTCGGGGCAGGAGGTTAACTATGGCTACACCTTC.

This sequence joins TRBV28 and TRBJ2-3; the D gene is possibly TRBD1 (5 bases). Germline V gene sequence: CDR1 MDHEN, CDR2 SYDVKM. CDR3 length: 15 amino acids. With 6 bases removed from V and 6 bases from J, the gap between germline ends came to 19 bases. CDR3: CASRAPGQGADTQYF. The CDR3 DNA sequence: TGTGCCAGCAGAGCTCCAGGTCAAGGGGCGGATACGCAGTATTTT.

The genes are TRBV2 and TRBJ1-5; 7 nucleotides agree with TRBD1. CDR1 and CDR2 from the germline V gene are SNHLY and FYNNEI. The CDR3 is made up of 14 amino acids. J was trimmed by 1 base and V by 6 bases; bases with no gene match: 3. CDR3 amino acids: CASRAGQSNQPQHF. The CDR3 nucleotides read TGTGCCAGCAGGGCGGGACAGAGCAATCAGCCCCAGCATTTT. Full variable domain (outside the CDR3, taken from reference TRBV2 and TRBJ1-5): EPEVTQTPSHQVTQMGQEVILRCVPISNHLYFYWYRQILGQKVEFLVSFYNNEISEKSEIFDDQFSVERPDGSNFTLKIRSTKLEDSAMYFCASRAGQSNQPQHFGDGTRLSIL.

Note on this clone: This sample also contains other DNA sequences that code for the same CDR3. CDR3 nucleotides: TGCGCCAGCAGCTTGGAAGGAAGCACAGATACGCAGTATTTT. It encodes CASSLEGSTDTQYF. The chain carries TRBV5-1 and TRBJ2-3; no reliable D call. This CDR3 spans 14 amino acids. Per germline, CDR1 SGHRS and CDR2 YFSETQ. The germline V and J ends were trimmed by 0 bases and 0 bases, with 5 bases remaining between them.